A selection of T cell receptor beta chains follows, all from one sample in a study of human T cells and chemical hapten exposure. One entry per CDR3 protein, called by TCRdb with MiXCR from the RACE reads. Among about 84,000 distinct CDR3 sequences, over 9.5% were seen once, and the ten largest hold less than 5%. Sequences were derived from whole blood, sampled in connection with sensitization to the hapten diphenylcyclopropenone (DPC). The receptors here all came from a woman aged 50 to 65 with alopecia areata. Some clones in this sample may be carry-over from other donors' samples. CDR3s include the opening cysteine and the closing phenylalanine or tryptophan. The order of the fields is D gene, V gene, J gene, clone size, CDR3 protein, CDR3 DNA. D genes are given only for firm matches. Part of the rows lack a size; the others show once, few, many or a class for expanded clones.

NA,TRBV5-6,TRBJ1-5,NA,CASSLRIGGSQPQHF,TGTGCCAGCAGCTTGAGGATAGGGGGGAGTCAGCCCCAGCATTTT
NA,TRBV6-2/TRBV6-3,TRBJ2-7,NA,CASNFGTAALYEQYF,TGTGCCAGCAATTTCGGGACCGCCGCTCTGTACGAGCAGTACTTC
NA,TRBV29-1,TRBJ2-7,many,CSVETDTYEQYF,TGCAGCGTTGAAACAGATACCTACGAGCAGTACTTC
TRBD1,TRBV2,TRBJ2-7,few,CASSVGQGNEQYF,TGTGCCAGCAGCGTAGGACAGGGTAACGAGCAGTACTTC
NA,TRBV7-6,TRBJ2-5,few,CASSLAVHQETQYF,TGTGCCAGCAGCCTAGCTGTACACCAAGAGACCCAGTACTTC
NA,TRBV20-1,TRBJ1-1,few,CSAKSPTDTEAFF,TGCAGTGCTAAAAGCCCGACAGACACTGAAGCTTTCTTT
NA,TRBV20-1,TRBJ1-2,many,CSARDRVGYYGYTF,TGCAGTGCTAGAGACAGGGTTGGTTACTATGGTTACACCTTC
TRBD2,TRBV12-3/TRBV12-4,TRBJ2-3,few,CASTAGGAHSTDTQYF,TGTGCCAGCACTGCGGGAGGAGCTCATAGCACAGATACGCAGTATTTT
NA,TRBV5-1,TRBJ2-2,few,CASSPKASTGELFF,TGCGCCAGCAGCCCGAAAGCCTCGACCGGGGAGCTGTTTTTT
TRBD2,TRBV10-3,TRBJ2-1,many,CAISPGLENEQFF,TGTGCCATCAGCCCGGGACTAGAGAATGAGCAGTTCTTC
NA,TRBV12-3/TRBV12-4,TRBJ2-5,medium-sized,CASSLPRTQETQYF,TGTGCCAGCAGTTTACCCCGGACACAAGAGACCCAGTACTTC
TRBD1,TRBV6-5,TRBJ2-2,many,CASSSSDRGGIGELFF,TGTGCCAGCAGTTCGAGCGACAGGGGTGGTATCGGGGAGCTGTTTTTT
NA,TRBV29-1,TRBJ2-1,few,CSASDYNEQFF,TGCAGCGCCTCAGACTACAATGAGCAGTTCTTC
NA,TRBV6-5,TRBJ2-6,NA,CASGPSSGANVLTF,TGTGCCAGCGGACCGTCTTCTGGGGCCAACGTCCTGACTTTC
TRBD2,TRBV4-2,TRBJ2-7,NA,CASSQSTSGLPYEQYF,TGTGCCAGCAGCCAATCGACTAGCGGCCTACCCTACGAGCAGTACTTC
NA,TRBV5-1,TRBJ2-1,many,CASSLGDFRYNEQFF,TGCGCCAGCAGCTTGGGGGACTTCCGATACAATGAGCAGTTCTTC
NA,TRBV20-1,TRBJ2-7,NA,CSARVVTYEQYF,TGCAGTGCTAGAGTGGTCACCTACGAGCAGTACTTC
TRBD2,TRBV9,TRBJ2-5,NA,CASSPTGTSGQETQYF,TGTGCCAGCAGCCCAACCGGGACTAGCGGTCAAGAGACCCAGTACTTC
TRBD2,TRBV6-5,TRBJ2-1,many,CASRQTSGRAPFF,TGTGCCAGCAGACAGACTAGCGGGAGGGCCCCTTTCTTC
TRBD1,TRBV19,TRBJ1-3,many,CASSIVRPGQRNSTGNTIYF,TGTGCCAGTAGTATAGTGCGACCGGGACAGCGAAACTCAACTGGAAACACCATATATTTT
TRBD1,TRBV29-1,TRBJ1-2,many,CSVDQQGNYGYTF,TGCAGCGTTGACCAACAGGGGAACTATGGCTACACCTTC
NA,TRBV23-1,TRBJ2-7,many,CASSQSSGYYEQYF,TGCGCCAGCAGTCAATCGTCAGGGTACTACGAGCAGTACTTC
NA,TRBV6-1,TRBJ2-5,many,CASSYREETQYF,TGTGCCAGCAGCTATAGAGAAGAGACCCAGTACTTC
TRBD2,TRBV5-6,TRBJ2-2,many,CASSSTTRLAGLPGELFF,TGTGCCAGCAGCTCCACCACTCGGCTAGCGGGACTTCCCGGGGAGCTGTTTTTT
TRBD1,TRBV12-3/TRBV12-4,TRBJ2-1,NA,CASSITTGAYNEQFF,TGTGCCAGCAGTATAACGACAGGGGCCTACAATGAGCAGTTCTTC